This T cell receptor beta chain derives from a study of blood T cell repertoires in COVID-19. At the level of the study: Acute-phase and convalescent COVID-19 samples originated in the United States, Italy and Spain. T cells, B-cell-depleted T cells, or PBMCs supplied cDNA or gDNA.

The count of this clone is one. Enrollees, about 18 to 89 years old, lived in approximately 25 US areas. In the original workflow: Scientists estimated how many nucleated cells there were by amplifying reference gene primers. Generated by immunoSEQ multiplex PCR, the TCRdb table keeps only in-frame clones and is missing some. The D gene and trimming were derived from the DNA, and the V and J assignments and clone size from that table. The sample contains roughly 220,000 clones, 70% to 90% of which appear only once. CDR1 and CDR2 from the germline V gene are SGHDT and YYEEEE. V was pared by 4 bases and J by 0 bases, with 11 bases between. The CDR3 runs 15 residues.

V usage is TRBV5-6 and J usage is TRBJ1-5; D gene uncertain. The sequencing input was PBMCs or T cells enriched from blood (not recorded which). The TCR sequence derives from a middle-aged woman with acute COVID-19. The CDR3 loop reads CASSLLSGSNQPQHF. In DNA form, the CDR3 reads TGTGCCAGCAGCCTACTAAGCGGTAGCAATCAGCCCCAGCATTTT.